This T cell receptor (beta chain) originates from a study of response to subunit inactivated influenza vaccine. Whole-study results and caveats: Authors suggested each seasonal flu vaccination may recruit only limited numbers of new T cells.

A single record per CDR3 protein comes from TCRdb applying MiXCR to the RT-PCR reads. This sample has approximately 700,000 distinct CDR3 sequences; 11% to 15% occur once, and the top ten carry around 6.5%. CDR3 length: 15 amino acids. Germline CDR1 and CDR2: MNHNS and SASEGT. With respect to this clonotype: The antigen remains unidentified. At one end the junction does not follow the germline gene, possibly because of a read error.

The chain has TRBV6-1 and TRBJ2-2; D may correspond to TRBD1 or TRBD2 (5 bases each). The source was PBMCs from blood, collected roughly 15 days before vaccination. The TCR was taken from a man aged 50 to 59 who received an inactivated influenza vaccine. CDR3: CASSKTRQNTGELIF. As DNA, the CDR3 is TGTGCCAGCAGCAAGACTCGACAGAACACCGGGGAGCTGATTTTT.